This entry lists 5 T cell receptor beta chains sequenced from one sample in a study of T cells after yellow fever vaccination. TCRdb recomputed calls from the 5' RACE reads with MiXCR, one row per CDR3 protein. This table has some 120,000 distinct CDR3 sequences, around 8% appearing once. This sample comprised CD8+ T cells sorted from PBMCs, obtained 45 days after the yellow fever booster vaccination. Receptors were obtained from a man aged 25-40 years who received the YFV17D yellow fever vaccine.

The V and J genes are TRBV20-1 and TRBJ2-1, with TRBD2 matching over 11 bases. This CDR3 is built from 15 residues. V shed 4 bases and J 6 bases; nucleotides not matched to a gene: 8. In germline, CDR1 is DFQATT, CDR2 SNEGSKA (reference sequence). For the CDR3, the DNA is TGCAGTGCTATTAGCGGGAGGGCGGGAGCCAATGAGCAGTTCTTC. This gives the protein CSAISGRAGANEQFF.

This clonotype was detected ten times or more. The chain couples TRBV30 to TRBJ2-1; no reliable D call. Germline CDR1 and CDR2: GTSNPN and SVGIG (reference sequence). The length of the CDR3 is 8 residues. The DNA of the CDR3 is TGTGCTTTCAATGAGCAGTTCTTC. It codes for CAFNEQFF.

The rearrangement links TRBV27 to TRBJ2-5; the D is unclear. Germline loops: CDR1 MNHEY, CDR2 SMNVEV (reference sequence). The CDR3 spans 15 residues. The V and J ends lost 5 bases and 1 base respectively, with 14 bases between them. The CDR3 sequence: CASSGEGHLQETQYF. CDR3 nucleotide sequence: TGTGCCAGCAGTGGGGAAGGGCACCTCCAAGAGACCCAGTACTTC.

This chain links TRBV7-9 with TRBJ1-1; D is uncertain. Trimming shortened V by 4 bases and J by 8 bases, and 11 bases separated the two germline ends. The CDR3 has 12 residues. CDR1 is SEHNR, CDR2 FQNEAQ, per germline (reference sequence). CDR3 sequence reads: CASSSVGLEAFF. The CDR3 DNA reads TGTGCCAGCAGCTCCGTGGGCTTAGAAGCTTTCTTT.

In its sample, this clonotype was seen a few times. The chain is built from TRBV14 and TRBJ2-5; 10 bases match TRBD2. CDR1 and CDR2 (germline): SGHDN, FVKESK. The CDR3 runs to 16 residues. The junction had 16 bases not matched to a gene; V was cut back by 4 bases and J by 11 bases. The CDR3 bases are TGTGCCAGCAGCCCCCCCCCTCGGCTAGCGGGAGTCGGTCAGTACTTC. As protein: CASSPPPRLAGVGQYF. Filled out from reference TRBV14 and TRBJ2-5, the complete variable domain reads EAGVTQFPSHSVIEKGQTVTLRCDPISGHDNLYWYRRVMGKEIKFLLHFVKESKQDESGMPNNRFLAERTGGTYSTLKVQPAELEDSGVYFCASSPPPRLAGVGQYFGPGTRLLVL.